These 5 T cell receptor beta chains were sequenced from one sample in a study of blood T cells in healthy people across ages. Then a second PCR, running roughly 7 to 12 cycles, was carried out with a sample-barcoded 5' primer and a J-beta primer mix. MiXCR was run by TCRdb on the 5' RACE reads, yielding one entry per CDR3 protein. In the table there are around 870,000 distinct CDR3 sequences, around 28% of which are singletons. Sequenced sample: blood. The source of these receptors is a woman older than 75 in good health.

CDR3 DNA sequence: TGTGCCAGCAGCATCGGGACAGGTTTCTACGAGCAGTACTTC. It specifies CASSIGTGFYEQYF. The rearrangement joins TRBV9 to TRBJ2-4; 8 nucleotides match TRBD1. The J call may be wrong; the DNA end is better matched by TRBJ2-7. The CDR3 runs to 14 residues. Germline CDR1 is SGDLS and CDR2 is YYNGEE.

V gene TRBV28 combines with J gene TRBJ2-5, with D maybe TRBD2 (6 bases). Germline CDR1 and CDR2: MDHEN and SYDVKM. CDR3 length equals 16 residues. The V end lost 3 bases, the J end lost 0 bases, and 14 bases lay between the germline ends. CDR3 coding DNA: TGTGCCAGCAGTTTTTCCACTTCGGGGGACCAAGAGACCCAGTACTTC. Its translation is CASSFSTSGDQETQYF.

In its sample, this clonotype was seen a few times. A much more abundant neighbour one base away suggests this may be a read error. The V and J genes are TRBV6-2 or TRBV6-3 and TRBJ2-1, with 10 bases aligning to TRBD2. V dropped 11 bases and J dropped 4; count of bases not matched to a gene: 11. This CDR3 comprises 15 residues. Germline loops: CDR1 MNHEY, CDR2 SVGEGT. The CDR3 DNA is TGTGCCGGCAATATAGCGGGGGGCCAGTACAATGAGCAGTTCTTC. Amino acids: CAGNIAGGQYNEQFF.

This clonotype was recorded many times. The J gene is TRBJ1-2, the V gene TRBV7-9; TRBD1 matches at 7 bases. Germline CDR1 reads SEHNR; CDR2 reads FQNEAQ (reference sequence). This CDR3 has 14 residues. V lost 7 bases and J lost 2; bases outside the gene matches: 7. The chain's CDR3 is CASTTLQGNYGYTF. CDR3 nucleotides: TGTGCCAGCACCACCTTACAGGGGAACTATGGCTACACCTTC.

This clonotype has a handful of counts. A clone one base away is much larger, so this may be a read error. The chain employs TRBV5-1 and TRBJ2-7, with D perhaps given as TRBD1 or TRBD2 (5 bases each). Germline loops: CDR1 SGHRS, CDR2 YFSETQ. V lost 2 bases and J 7 bases, leaving 25 bases between the germline ends. This CDR3 has 17 residues. The CDR3 DNA reads as TGCGCCAGCAGCTTAAGAGCCGGGGCGGGCGCGGTGAATGAGCAGTACTTC. It is translated as CASSLRAGAGAVNEQYF.